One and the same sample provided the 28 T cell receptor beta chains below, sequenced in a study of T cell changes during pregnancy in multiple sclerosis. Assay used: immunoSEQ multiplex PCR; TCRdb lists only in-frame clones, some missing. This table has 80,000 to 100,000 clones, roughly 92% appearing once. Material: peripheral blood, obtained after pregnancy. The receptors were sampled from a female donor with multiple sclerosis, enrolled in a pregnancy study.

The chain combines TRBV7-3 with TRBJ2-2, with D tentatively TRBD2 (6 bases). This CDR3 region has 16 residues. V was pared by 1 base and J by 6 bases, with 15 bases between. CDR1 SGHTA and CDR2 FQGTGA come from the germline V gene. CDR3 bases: TGTGCCAGCAGCTTAAAAACCGCCCTAGCGCCCGGGGAGCTGTTTTTT. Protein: CASSLKTALAPGELFF.

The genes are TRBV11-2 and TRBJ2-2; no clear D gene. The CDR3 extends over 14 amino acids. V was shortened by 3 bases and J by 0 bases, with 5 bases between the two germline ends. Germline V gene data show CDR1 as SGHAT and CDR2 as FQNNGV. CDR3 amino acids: CASSFGANTGELFF. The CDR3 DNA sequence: TGTGCCAGCAGCTTTGGAGCGAACACCGGGGAGCTGTTTTTT.

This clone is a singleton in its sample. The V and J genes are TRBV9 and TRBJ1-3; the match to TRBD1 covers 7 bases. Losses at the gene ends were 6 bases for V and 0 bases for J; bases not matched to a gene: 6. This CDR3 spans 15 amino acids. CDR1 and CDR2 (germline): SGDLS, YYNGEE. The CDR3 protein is CASTRDSYSGNTIYF. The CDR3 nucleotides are TGTGCCAGCACCCGGGACAGCTACTCTGGAAACACCATATATTTT.

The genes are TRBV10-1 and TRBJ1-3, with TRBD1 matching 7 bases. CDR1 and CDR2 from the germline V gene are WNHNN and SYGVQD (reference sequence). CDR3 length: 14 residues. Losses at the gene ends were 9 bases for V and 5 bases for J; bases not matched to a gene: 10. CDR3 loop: CASGQARTRNTIYF. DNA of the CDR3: TGCGCCAGTGGACAGGCTAGGACTAGAAACACCATATATTTT.

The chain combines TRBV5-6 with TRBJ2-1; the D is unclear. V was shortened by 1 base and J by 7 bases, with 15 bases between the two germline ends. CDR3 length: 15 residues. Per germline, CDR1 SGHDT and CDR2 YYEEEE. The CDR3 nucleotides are TGTGCCAGCAGCTTGAAGTCGCACTCCCTAAATGAGCAGTTCTTC. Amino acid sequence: CASSLKSHSLNEQFF.

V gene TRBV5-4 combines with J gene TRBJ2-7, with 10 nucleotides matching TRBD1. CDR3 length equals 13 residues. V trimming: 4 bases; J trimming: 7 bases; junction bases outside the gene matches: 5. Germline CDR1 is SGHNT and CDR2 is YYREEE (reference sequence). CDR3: CASSRQGAGEQYF. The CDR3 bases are TGTGCCAGCAGCCGACAGGGGGCAGGTGAGCAGTACTTC. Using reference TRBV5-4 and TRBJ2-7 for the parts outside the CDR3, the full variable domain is ETGVTQSPTHLIKTRGQQVTLRCSSQSGHNTVSWYQQALGQGPQFIFQYYREEENGRGNFPPRFSGLQFPNYSSELNVNALELDDSALYLCASSRQGAGEQYFGPGTRLTVT.

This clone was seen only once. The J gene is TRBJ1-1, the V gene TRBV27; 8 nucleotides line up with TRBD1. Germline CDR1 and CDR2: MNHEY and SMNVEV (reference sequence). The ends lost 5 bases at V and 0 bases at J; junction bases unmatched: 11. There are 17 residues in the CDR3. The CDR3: CASSTGQVPSMNTEAFF. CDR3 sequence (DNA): TGTGCCAGCAGTACGGGACAGGTGCCCTCCATGAACACTGAAGCTTTCTTT.

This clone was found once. For the CDR3, the DNA is TGTGCCAGCAGGTCGGGATCTTTCCACGAGCAGTACTTC. It codes for CASRSGSFHEQYF. The chain recombines TRBV6-6 with TRBJ2-7; a possible D gene is TRBD2 (5 bases). The CDR3 runs to 13 residues. The V and J ends lost 6 bases and 5 bases respectively, with 14 bases between them. Germline CDR1 is MNHNY and CDR2 is SVGAGI (reference sequence).

The CDR3 DNA is TGTGCCAGCAGTTTCGGCGCGGGAGAGGGAGAGACCCAGTACTTC. This gives the protein CASSFGAGEGETQYF. The V and J genes are TRBV6-6 and TRBJ2-5, with 7 bases that match TRBD2. Per germline, CDR1 MNHNY and CDR2 SVGAGI (reference sequence). V lost 4 bases to trimming and J lost 4 bases; unmatched junction nucleotides: 9. This CDR3 contains 15 residues.

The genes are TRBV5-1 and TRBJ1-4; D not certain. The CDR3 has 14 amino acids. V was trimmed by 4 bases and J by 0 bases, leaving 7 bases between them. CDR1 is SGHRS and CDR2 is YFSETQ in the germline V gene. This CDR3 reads CASSPLSTNEKLFF. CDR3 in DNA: TGCGCCAGCAGCCCACTATCAACTAATGAAAAACTGTTTTTT.

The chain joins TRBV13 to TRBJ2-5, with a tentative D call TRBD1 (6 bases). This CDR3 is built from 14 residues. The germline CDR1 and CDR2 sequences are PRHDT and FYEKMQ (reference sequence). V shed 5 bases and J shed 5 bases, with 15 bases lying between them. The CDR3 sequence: CASSTITGSETQYF. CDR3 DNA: TGTGCCAGCAGCACCATCACAGGGAGTGAGACCCAGTACTTC.

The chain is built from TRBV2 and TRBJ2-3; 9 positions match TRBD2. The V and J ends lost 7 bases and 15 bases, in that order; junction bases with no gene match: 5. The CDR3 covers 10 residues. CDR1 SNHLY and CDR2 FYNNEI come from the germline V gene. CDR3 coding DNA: TGTGCCAGCAAAGGGACTAGCAATTATTTT. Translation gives CASKGTSNYF.

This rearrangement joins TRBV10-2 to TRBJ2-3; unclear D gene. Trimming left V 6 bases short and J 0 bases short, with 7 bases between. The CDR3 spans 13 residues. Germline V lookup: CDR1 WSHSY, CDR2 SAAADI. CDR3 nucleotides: TGCGCCAGCAGCGTTACTAGCACAGATACGCAGTATTTT. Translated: CASSVTSTDTQYF.

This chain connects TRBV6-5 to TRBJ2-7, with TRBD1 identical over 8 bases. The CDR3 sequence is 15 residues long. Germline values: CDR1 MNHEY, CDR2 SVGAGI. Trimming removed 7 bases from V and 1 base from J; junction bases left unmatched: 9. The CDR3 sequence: CASTLFRQGSYEQYF. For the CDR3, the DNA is TGTGCCAGCACCCTGTTTCGACAGGGGTCCTACGAGCAGTACTTC.

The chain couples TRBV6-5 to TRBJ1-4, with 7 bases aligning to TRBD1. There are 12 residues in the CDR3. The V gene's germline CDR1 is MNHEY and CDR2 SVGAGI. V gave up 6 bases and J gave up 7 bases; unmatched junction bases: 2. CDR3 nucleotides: TGTGCCAGCAGCCACAGGGGTGAAAAACTGTTTTTT. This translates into CASSHRGEKLFF.

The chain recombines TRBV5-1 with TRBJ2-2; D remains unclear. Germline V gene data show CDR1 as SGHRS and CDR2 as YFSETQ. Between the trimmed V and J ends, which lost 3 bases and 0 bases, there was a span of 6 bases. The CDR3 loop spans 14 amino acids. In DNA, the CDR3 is TGCGCCAGCAGCTACCCAGCGAACACCGGGGAGCTGTTTTTT. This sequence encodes CASSYPANTGELFF.

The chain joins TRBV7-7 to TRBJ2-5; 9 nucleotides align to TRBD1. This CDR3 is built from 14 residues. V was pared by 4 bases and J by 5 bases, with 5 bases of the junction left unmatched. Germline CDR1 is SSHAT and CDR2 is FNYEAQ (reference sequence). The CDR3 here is CASSWGGQGETQYF. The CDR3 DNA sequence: TGTGCCAGCAGCTGGGGGGGACAGGGCGAGACCCAGTACTTC.

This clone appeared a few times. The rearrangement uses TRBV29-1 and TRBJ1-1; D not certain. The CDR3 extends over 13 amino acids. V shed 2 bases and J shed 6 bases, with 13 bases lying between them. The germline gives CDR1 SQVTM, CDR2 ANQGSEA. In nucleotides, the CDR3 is TGCAGCGTTGAAACGGGTAGTGTCCCTGAAGCTTTCTTT. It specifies CSVETGSVPEAFF.

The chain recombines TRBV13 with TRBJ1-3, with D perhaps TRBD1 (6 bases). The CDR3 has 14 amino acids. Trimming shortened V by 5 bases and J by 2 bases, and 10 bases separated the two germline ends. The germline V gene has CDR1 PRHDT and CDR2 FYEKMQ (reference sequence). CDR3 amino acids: CASSIQGPGNTIYF. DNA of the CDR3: TGTGCCAGCAGCATACAGGGACCTGGAAACACCATATATTTT.

The CDR3 DNA sequence: TGCGCCAGCAGCTCCTTTCCCGGGACTAGCGGGATCAGCGAGCAGTTCTTC. As protein: CASSSFPGTSGISEQFF. The chain couples TRBV5-1 to TRBJ2-1, with 13 bases matching TRBD2. Losses at the gene ends were 3 bases for V and 10 bases for J; bases not matched to a gene: 13. Looked up from germline, CDR1 is SGHRS and CDR2 is YFSETQ. The CDR3 is 17 residues long.

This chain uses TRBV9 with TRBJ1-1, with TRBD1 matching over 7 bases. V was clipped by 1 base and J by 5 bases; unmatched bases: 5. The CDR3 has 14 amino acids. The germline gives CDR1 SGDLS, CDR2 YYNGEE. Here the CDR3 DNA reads TGTGCCAGCAGCGTACACAGGGGAGGTACTGAAGCTTTCTTT. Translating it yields CASSVHRGGTEAFF. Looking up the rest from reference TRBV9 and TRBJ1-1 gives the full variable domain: DSGVTQTPKHLITATGQRVTLRCSPRSGDLSVYWYQQSLDQGLQFLIQYYNGEERAKGNILERFSAQQFPDLHSELNLSSLELGDSALYFCASSVHRGGTEAFFGQGTRLTVV.

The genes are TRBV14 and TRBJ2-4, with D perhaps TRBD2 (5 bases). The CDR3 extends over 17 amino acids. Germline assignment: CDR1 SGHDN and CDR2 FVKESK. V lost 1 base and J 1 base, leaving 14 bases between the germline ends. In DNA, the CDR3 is TGTGCCAGCAGCCAAGGAGGTCTAGCAGACGCCAAAAACATTCAGTACTTC. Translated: CASSQGGLADAKNIQYF.

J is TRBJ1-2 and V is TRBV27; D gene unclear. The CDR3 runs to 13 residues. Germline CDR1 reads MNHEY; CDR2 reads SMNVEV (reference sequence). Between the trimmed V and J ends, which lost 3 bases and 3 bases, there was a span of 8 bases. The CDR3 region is CASSLSGDYGYTF. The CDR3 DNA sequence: TGTGCCAGCAGTTTGTCCGGAGACTATGGCTACACCTTC.

CDR3: CASNSGSPDEQFF. The CDR3 nucleotides read TGTGCCAGCAATAGCGGGAGCCCCGATGAGCAGTTCTTC. The chain couples TRBV6-5 to TRBJ2-1; TRBD2 matches at 9 bases. Trimming took 7 bases from V and 8 from J; bases not matched to a gene: 6. Germline CDR1 is MNHEY and CDR2 is SVGAGI. The length of the CDR3 is 13 residues.

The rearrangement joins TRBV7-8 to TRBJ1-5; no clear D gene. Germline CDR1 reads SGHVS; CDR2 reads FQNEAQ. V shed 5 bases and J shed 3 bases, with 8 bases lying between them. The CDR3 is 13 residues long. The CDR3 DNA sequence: TGTGCCAGCAGCCCTATATACAATCAGCCCCAGCATTTT. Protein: CASSPIYNQPQHF.

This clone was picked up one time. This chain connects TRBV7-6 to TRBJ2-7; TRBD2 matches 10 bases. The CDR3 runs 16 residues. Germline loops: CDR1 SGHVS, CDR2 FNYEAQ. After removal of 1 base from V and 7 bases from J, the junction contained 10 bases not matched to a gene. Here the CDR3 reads CASSLGTSGRAGEQYF. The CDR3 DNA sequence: TGTGCCAGCAGCTTAGGGACCAGCGGGAGGGCCGGGGAGCAGTACTTC.

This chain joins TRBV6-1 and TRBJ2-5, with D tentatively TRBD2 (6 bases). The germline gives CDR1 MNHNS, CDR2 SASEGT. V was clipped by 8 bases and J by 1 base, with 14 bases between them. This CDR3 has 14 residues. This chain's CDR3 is CASGKAGPQETQYF. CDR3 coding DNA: TGTGCCAGCGGAAAAGCGGGCCCCCAAGAGACCCAGTACTTC.

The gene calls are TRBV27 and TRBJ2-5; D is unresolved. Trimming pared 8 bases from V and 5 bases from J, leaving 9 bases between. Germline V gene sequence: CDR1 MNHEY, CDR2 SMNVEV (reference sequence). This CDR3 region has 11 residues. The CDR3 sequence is CASRAGETQYF. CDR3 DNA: TGTGCCAGCCGCGCCGGGGAGACCCAGTACTTC.